This paragraph reports one TCR beta chain. Its antigen is currently unknown. With 60 Vbeta and 13 Jbeta primers, the PCR was carried out. The protocol was immunoSEQ multiplex PCR, while the TCRdb copy is restricted to in-frame clones and leaves out a portion. The sample lists about 160,000 clones; 65% to 85% were seen once. This specimen belongs to a study of cytomegalovirus exposure and HLA in healthy donors. The wider study: Early release data held some 80 million unique TCRs from HLA-typed donors. Points from the study as a whole: The HLA-A and HLA-B alleles of most subjects were reportedly predicted accurately from TCR beta sequences. A few V segments could not be told apart, such as TRBV6-2 and TRBV6-3, and were left out. Testing in vitro showed a few CMV-associated chains specific for CMV antigens.

With 0 bases clipped from V and 3 bases from J, the junction kept 6 bases outside the gene matches. The length of the CDR3 is 15 residues. Germline V CDR1 and CDR2: GTSNPN, SVGIG (reference sequence). This TCR came from a middle-aged woman in good health and CMV-seropositive. The chain carries TRBV30 and TRBJ2-3, with 7 positions matching TRBD2. Sequencing used PBMCs. The DNA of the CDR3 is TGTGCCTGGAGTGTAGGGGCGGGGGAGACAGATACGCAGTATTTT. This gives the protein CAWSVGAGETDTQYF.